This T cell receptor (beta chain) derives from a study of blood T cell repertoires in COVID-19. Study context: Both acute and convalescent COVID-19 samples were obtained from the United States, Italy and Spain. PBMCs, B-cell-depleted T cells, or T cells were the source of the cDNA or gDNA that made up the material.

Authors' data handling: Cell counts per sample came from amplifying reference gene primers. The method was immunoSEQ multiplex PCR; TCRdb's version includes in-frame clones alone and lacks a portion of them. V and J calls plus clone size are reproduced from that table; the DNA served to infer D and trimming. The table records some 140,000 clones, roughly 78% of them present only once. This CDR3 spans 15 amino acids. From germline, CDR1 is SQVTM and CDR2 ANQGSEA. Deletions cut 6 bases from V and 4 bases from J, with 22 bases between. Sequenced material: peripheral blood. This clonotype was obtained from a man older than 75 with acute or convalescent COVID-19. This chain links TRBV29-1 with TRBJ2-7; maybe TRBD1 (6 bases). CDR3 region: CSVIPTTTGLYEQYF. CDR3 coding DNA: TGCAGCGTGATACCAACGACTACAGGGTTGTACGAGCAGTACTTC.